The 30 T cell receptor beta chains below were found in one sample sequenced in a study of early T cells in non-severe SARS-CoV-2 infection. MiXCR, applied by TCRdb to the 5' RACE reads, yields one record per CDR3 protein. The table records about 36,000 distinct CDR3 sequences, about 6.8% of them present only once. Material: whole blood, obtained at baseline. The receptor set was obtained from an adult who was a healthcare worker with PCR-confirmed SARS-CoV-2 infection or an uninfected control (not recorded which).

The chain uses TRBV7-9 and TRBJ2-1; 10 nucleotides match TRBD2. The CDR3 sequence is 14 residues long. Germline V gives CDR1 SEHNR, CDR2 FQNEAQ (reference sequence). The trim removed 5 bases at V and 6 bases at J, leaving 4 bases unmatched. Here the CDR3 reads CASSPGTSVNEQFF. DNA of the CDR3: TGTGCCAGCAGCCCCGGGACTAGCGTCAATGAGCAGTTCTTC.

This clonotype is classed as medium-sized. The chain employs TRBV11-3 and TRBJ2-2; possibly TRBD1 for D (5 bases). Trimming cost V 0 bases and J 1 base, with 6 bases left between them. CDR1 and CDR2 (germline): SGHNT, YENEEA. There are 15 residues in the CDR3. For the CDR3, the DNA is TGTGCCAGCAGCTTAGATGACAGGAACACCGGGGAGCTGTTTTTT. It translates to CASSLDDRNTGELFF.

The V and J genes are TRBV30 and TRBJ2-1, with 8 bases aligning to TRBD1. The length of the CDR3 is 13 residues. Unmatched junction bases numbered 5, after V lost 2 bases and J lost 8 bases. Germline-derived CDR1 and CDR2 are GTSNPN and SVGIG (reference sequence). The CDR3, as DNA: TGTGCCTGGAGTCCGGGACAGGTCGATGAGCAGTTCTTC. This translates into CAWSPGQVDEQFF.

This clonotype came up a few times. J is TRBJ2-6 and V is TRBV6-2 or TRBV6-3; D unresolved. Trimming cost V 2 bases and J 1 base, with 12 bases left between them. CDR1 is MNHEY, CDR2 SVGEGT, per germline. The CDR3 extends over 17 amino acids. The CDR3: CASSYGSFSSGANVLTF. The CDR3 DNA sequence: TGTGCCAGCAGTTACGGTTCTTTTTCGTCTGGGGCCAACGTCCTGACTTTC.

This clonotype was found once. This chain joins TRBV7-2 and TRBJ2-7; D is ambiguous. The CDR3 loop spans 16 amino acids. Trimming took off 1 base at V and 0 bases at J, with 13 bases between the two ends. In germline, CDR1 is SGHTA, CDR2 FQGNSA. This CDR3 is CASSLEASRSSYEQYF. The CDR3 DNA reads TGTGCCAGCAGCTTAGAAGCCTCCCGGAGCTCCTACGAGCAGTACTTC.

V gene TRBV5-5 combines with J gene TRBJ1-2; possibly TRBD1 for D (5 bases). The germline V gene encodes CDR1 SGHKS and CDR2 YYEKEE (reference sequence). The CDR3 runs 19 residues. V was trimmed by 4 bases and J by 0 bases, leaving 25 bases between them. CDR3 DNA sequence: TGTGCCAGCAGCGTGTTGGAGCAGGCAGGGCCTCGAGCTAACTATGGCTACACCTTC. The encoded protein is CASSVLEQAGPRANYGYTF.

With respect to this clonotype: A much larger clone lies one base from this, so it may be a read error. The rearrangement links TRBV18 to TRBJ2-6, with unresolved D. Trimming removed 4 bases at V and 1 base at J, with 8 bases between. CDR3 length: 15 residues. The germline gives CDR1 KGHSH, CDR2 LQKENI. The CDR3 DNA is TGTGCCAGCTCACTCACAGCTTCTGGGGCCAACGTCCTGACTTTC. This codes for CASSLTASGANVLTF.

The chain recombines TRBV20-1 with TRBJ1-2; D call uncertain. V was pared by 6 bases and J by 2 bases, with 16 bases between. Germline V gene sequence: CDR1 DFQATT, CDR2 SNEGSKA (reference sequence). The CDR3 length is 14 residues. In nucleotides, the CDR3 is TGCAGTGCCGGGCCACCTCACGCGAACTATGGCTACACCTTC. Its translation: CSAGPPHANYGYTF.

The chain is built from TRBV29-1 and TRBJ2-7, with D unclear. Looked up from germline, CDR1 is SQVTM and CDR2 is ANQGSEA. The CDR3 loop spans 12 amino acids. The V end was cut by 0 bases, the J end by 4 bases, with 7 bases between. The CDR3 loop is CSVEDQGYEQYF. The CDR3 nucleotides are TGCAGCGTTGAAGATCAAGGTTACGAGCAGTACTTC.

This clonotype was seen at least ten times. V is TRBV20-1 and J is TRBJ2-1, with TRBD2 matching over 8 bases. The CDR3 totals 16 residues. The germline gives CDR1 DFQATT, CDR2 SNEGSKA (reference sequence). Trimming at V came to 0 bases and at J to 7 bases, leaving 11 bases not matched to a gene. CDR3 residues: CSARDPYSGTENEQFF. CDR3 nucleotide sequence: TGCAGTGCTAGAGATCCCTATAGCGGGACTGAGAATGAGCAGTTCTTC.

This clonotype appeared many times. This chain connects TRBV20-1 to TRBJ2-3; unclear D gene. Germline V gene sequence: CDR1 DFQATT, CDR2 SNEGSKA (reference sequence). V gave up 2 bases and J gave up 5 bases, with 11 bases separating them. This CDR3 is built from 13 residues. The CDR3 loop is CSARFGLGDTQYF. In nucleotides, the CDR3 is TGCAGTGCTAGATTCGGCCTTGGAGATACGCAGTATTTT.

This clonotype appeared a few times. The rearrangement joins TRBV9 to TRBJ2-7; TRBD1 or TRBD2 may be the D gene (6 bases each). The CDR3 is made up of 14 amino acids. CDR1 is SGDLS, CDR2 YYNGEE, per germline. V was cut by 5 bases and J by 8 bases, with 20 bases left in between. The CDR3 loop reads CASSTGTPGMKQYF. The CDR3 coding sequence is TGTGCCAGCAGTACAGGGACTCCCGGTATGAAGCAGTACTTC.

This clonotype was seen a few times. The chain links TRBV10-3 to TRBJ2-1, with D possibly being TRBD2 (5 bases). The V gene lost 8 bases and the J gene lost 10 bases, with 15 bases spanning the gap. This CDR3 contains 12 residues. CDR1 is ENHRY, CDR2 SYGVKD, per germline. The CDR3 protein is CAIQGRAREQFF. For the CDR3, the DNA is TGTGCCATCCAAGGGCGGGCACGGGAGCAGTTCTTC.

The genes are TRBV19 and TRBJ1-5; tentatively, D is TRBD1 (5 bases). V shed 6 bases and J shed 0 bases, with 12 bases lying between them. Germline lookup yields CDR1 LNHDA and CDR2 SQIVND (reference sequence). The CDR3 is 15 residues long. DNA for the CDR3: TGTGCCAGTAGGACACAGGTTTATAGCAATCAGCCCCAGCATTTT. It yields the protein CASRTQVYSNQPQHF.

This clonotype was seen repeatedly, ten times or more. The chain's CDR3 is CASSPLHTEAFF. The CDR3 DNA follows: TGTGCCAGCAGTCCTCTCCACACTGAAGCTTTCTTT. The rearrangement links TRBV2 to TRBJ1-1; no clear D gene. The V end lost 5 bases, the J end lost 3 bases, and 7 bases lay between the germline ends. CDR1 is SNHLY and CDR2 is FYNNEI in the germline V gene. The CDR3 sequence is 12 residues long.

Of note for this clonotype: The junction shows a germline mismatch at one end, possibly a read error. This chain uses TRBV27 with TRBJ1-5, with D uncertain. Germline assignment: CDR1 MNHEY and CDR2 SMNVEV (reference sequence). This CDR3 region has 15 residues. The CDR3: CASRVEGYSNQSQHF. The CDR3, as DNA: TGTGCCAGCAGAGTTGAGGGATATAGCAATCAGTCCCAACATTTT.

A few counts support this clonotype. This chain joins TRBV4-2 and TRBJ2-7; 9 bases agree with TRBD1. V gave up 2 bases and J gave up 5 bases; unmatched junction bases: 22. This CDR3 region has 20 residues. Germline lookup yields CDR1 LGHNA and CDR2 YNFKEQ. The CDR3 coding sequence is TGTGCCAGCAGCCAATCCTTAGGGGACAGGGTGGTTAAGGGGGCCCACGAGCAGTACTTC. Protein product: CASSQSLGDRVVKGAHEQYF.

This clonotype was seen repeatedly, ten times or more. The chain is built from TRBV4-3 and TRBJ2-1; TRBD2 agrees at 9 bases. V was clipped by 8 bases and J by 10 bases; unmatched bases: 9. Per germline, CDR1 LGHNA and CDR2 YSLEER. This CDR3 region has 13 residues. The CDR3 protein is CASGREGLGEQFF. In DNA form, the CDR3 reads TGCGCCAGCGGGCGGGAGGGCCTAGGGGAGCAGTTCTTC.

The J gene is TRBJ2-7, the V gene TRBV11-2, with no clear D. With 0 bases removed from V and 5 bases from J, the gap between germline ends came to 17 bases. The V gene's germline CDR1 is SGHAT and CDR2 FQNNGV. The CDR3 is 16 amino acids. In DNA form, the CDR3 reads TGTGCCAGCAGCTTAGAAGTCACCTTCTCCGGTAACGAGCAGTACTTC. Translating it yields CASSLEVTFSGNEQYF.

V and J are TRBV29-1 and TRBJ1-1, with TRBD1 matching 7 bases. Germline CDR1 is SQVTM and CDR2 is ANQGSEA. The CDR3 has 14 amino acids. V shed 3 bases and J 0 bases; nucleotides not matched to a gene: 4. The CDR3 region is CSVDMGQLNTEAFF. The CDR3 DNA is TGCAGCGTTGATATGGGACAGCTGAACACTGAAGCTTTCTTT.

This clonotype was picked up many times. This chain uses TRBV19 with TRBJ1-2; D gene uncertain. CDR3 length: 13 residues. Germline V gives CDR1 LNHDA, CDR2 SQIVND (reference sequence). V lost 7 bases and J 2 bases, leaving 11 bases between the germline ends. DNA of the CDR3: TGTGCCAGTACCCCTGGGCTGAACTATGGCTACACCTTC. Its translation is CASTPGLNYGYTF.

This clonotype was observed many times. The V and J genes are TRBV28 and TRBJ1-1, with 7 bases identical to TRBD1. The junction had 7 bases not matched to a gene; V was cut back by 3 bases and J by 6 bases. This CDR3 contains 14 residues. Germline values: CDR1 MDHEN, CDR2 SYDVKM. The CDR3 spells CASSLPGGLAEAFF. Written as DNA, the CDR3 is TGTGCCAGCAGTTTGCCAGGGGGGCTTGCTGAAGCTTTCTTT.

Many counts were recorded for this clonotype. J is TRBJ2-2 and V is TRBV4-1; no clear D. The CDR3 runs 14 residues. CDR1 is MGHRA and CDR2 is YSYEKL in the germline V gene. The ends were cut back, 1 base at V and 3 bases at J, with 6 bases in the middle. The CDR3 region is CASSQVRDTGELFF. CDR3 sequence (DNA): TGCGCCAGCAGCCAAGTTAGAGACACCGGGGAGCTGTTTTTT.

This clonotype has at least ten counts. In DNA form, the CDR3 reads TGCGCCAGCAGGGCCGGGACTAGCGGGAGCACAGATACGCAGTATTTT. Its translation is CASRAGTSGSTDTQYF. V usage is TRBV10-1 and J usage is TRBJ2-3; the match to TRBD2 covers 12 bases. The V segment lost 6 bases and the J segment 0 bases; nucleotides outside the gene matches: 4. Germline lookup yields CDR1 WNHNN and CDR2 SYGVQD (reference sequence). CDR3 length: 16 residues.

This clonotype was counted ten times or more. The chain recombines TRBV5-4 with TRBJ2-1, with D tentatively TRBD2 (6 bases). The CDR3 has 17 amino acids. Germline CDR1 and CDR2: SGHNT and YYREEE (reference sequence). Trimming pared 6 bases from V and 1 base from J, leaving 20 bases between. CDR3 sequence reads: CASTNRVTGVSYNEQFF. DNA of the CDR3: TGTGCCAGCACCAACCGGGTAACGGGAGTGTCCTACAATGAGCAGTTCTTC.

This clonotype was counted many times. V and J are TRBV7-3 and TRBJ2-7, with TRBD1 as a possible D gene (6 bases). V lost 1 base to trimming and J lost 5 bases, with 12 bases between them. The length of the CDR3 is 14 residues. Germline CDR1 is SGHTA and CDR2 is FQGTGA. The CDR3 region is CASSLSQGQNEQYF. CDR3 sequence (DNA): TGTGCCAGCAGCTTAAGTCAGGGGCAGAACGAGCAGTACTTC.

This rearrangement joins TRBV7-9 to TRBJ2-1, with D perhaps TRBD1 (6 bases). CDR1 and CDR2 from the germline V gene are SEHNR and FQNEAQ (reference sequence). The CDR3 spans 14 residues. V lost 5 bases to trimming and J lost 4 bases, with 12 bases between them. The CDR3 sequence: CASSTYRAYNEQFF. Here the CDR3 DNA reads TGTGCCAGCAGCACCTACAGGGCTTACAATGAGCAGTTCTTC.

This clonotype appeared many times. The chain has TRBV10-3 and TRBJ2-3, with 11 nucleotides matching TRBD2. The germline gives CDR1 ENHRY, CDR2 SYGVKD. V was clipped by 4 bases and J by 1 base; unmatched bases: 4. The CDR3 covers 16 residues. CDR3 sequence reads: CAISAFSGRGTDTQYF. The DNA of the CDR3 is TGTGCCATCAGTGCCTTTAGCGGGAGGGGCACAGATACGCAGTATTTT.

For this clonotype: It may be a read error: a sequence one base away is much more abundant. The chain links TRBV11-2 to TRBJ2-7; 7 bases agree with TRBD1. Looked up from germline, CDR1 is SGHAT and CDR2 is FQNNGV. This CDR3 has 12 residues. J gave up 13 bases and V 2 bases, and 8 bases lay outside the gene matches. CDR3 region: CASSLNRGVPYF. The CDR3 DNA is TGTGCCAGCAGCTTAAACAGGGGTGTACCCTACTTC.

This clonotype was counted only a few times. J is TRBJ2-7 and V is TRBV7-9; 8 nucleotides line up with TRBD1. The junction had 2 bases not matched to a gene; V was cut back by 0 bases and J by 1 base. Looked up from germline, CDR1 is SEHNR and CDR2 is FQNEAQ (reference sequence). CDR3 length equals 15 residues. This chain's CDR3 is CASSLAGTGSYEQYF. The DNA for the CDR3 is TGTGCCAGCAGCTTAGCCGGGACAGGTTCCTACGAGCAGTACTTC.